This is a list of T cell receptor beta chains from one sample in a study of T cell repertoires in cytomegalovirus infection. No antigen has been assigned to these receptors. One entry per CDR3 protein results from TCRdb running MiXCR on the reads. Among roughly 49,000 distinct CDR3 sequences listed, about 20% were seen once. The sequencing here drew on CD8+ T cells from cultured PBMCs, taken from culture after CMV antigen stimulation. The receptors here all came from a human donor in good health (CMV status not recorded). Some clones in this sample may be carry-over from other donors' samples. Each CDR3 is given with its conserved first and last residue. D genes are given only for firm matches. Only some rows state a clone size, as once, few, many or a class for expanded clones.

TRBV7-8	.	few	TRBJ2-1	CASSLSGRSVGNEQFF	TGTGCCAGCAGCTTAAGTGGGAGGAGTGTCGGCAATGAGCAGTTCTTC
TRBV19	.	.	TRBJ2-1	CASSMKGRGEQFF	TGTGCCAGTAGTATGAAAGGCCGGGGTGAGCAGTTCTTC
TRBV12-5	.	.	TRBJ1-1	CASGKDWAEAFF	TGTGCTAGTGGGAAGGACTGGGCTGAAGCTTTCTTT
TRBV6-6	.	.	TRBJ2-1	CASSYSSFNEQFF	TGTGCCAGCAGTTACTCGTCTTTCAATGAGCAGTTCTTC
TRBV4-2	.	.	TRBJ1-1	CASSQHMNTEAFF	TGTGCCAGCAGCCAACATATGAACACTGAAGCTTTCTTT
TRBV9	TRBD1	few	TRBJ2-1	CASSGRQGFRLDEQFF	TGTGCCAGCAGCGGAAGACAGGGTTTTAGATTGGATGAGCAGTTCTTC
TRBV29-1	.	.	TRBJ2-1	CSVEEPSGSSYNEQFF	TGCAGCGTTGAAGAGCCGAGCGGTAGCTCCTACAATGAGCAGTTCTTC
TRBV6-2/TRBV6-3	.	few	TRBJ2-7	CASSPLYGSSYEQYF	TGTGCCAGCAGTCCACTCTACGGAAGTAGCTACGAGCAGTACTTC
TRBV7-2	TRBD2	few	TRBJ2-3	CASSLDLSGGLVTQYF	TGTGCCAGCAGCTTAGATCTGAGCGGGGGTCTTGTTACGCAGTATTTT
TRBV15	TRBD2	few	TRBJ2-1	CATSRVEGLALSEQFF	TGTGCCACCAGCAGAGTCGAGGGACTAGCGTTGTCGGAGCAGTTCTTC
TRBV7-6	.	few	TRBJ2-3	CASSLGPGGADTQYF	TGTGCCAGCAGCTTAGGCCCAGGAGGGGCAGATACGCAGTATTTT
TRBV7-2	TRBD2	.	TRBJ2-1	CASSSKSGTRSYNEQFF	TGTGCCAGCAGCTCGAAAAGCGGGACTAGAAGTTACAATGAGCAGTTCTTC
TRBV7-2	.	.	TRBJ2-5	CASSLRASWLGEETQYF	TGTGCCAGCAGCTTAAGGGCCAGCTGGTTGGGTGAAGAGACCCAGTACTTC
TRBV6-2/TRBV6-3	TRBD2	.	TRBJ2-1	CASSFLTSDHEQFF	TGTGCCAGCAGTTTCCTGACTAGCGACCATGAGCAGTTCTTC
TRBV7-8	TRBD2	.	TRBJ2-7	CASSLGGLAAYEQYF	TGTGCCAGCAGCTTAGGCGGACTAGCAGCCTACGAGCAGTACTTC
TRBV4-3	TRBD2	few	TRBJ2-7	CASSRGLAGYEQYF	TGCGCCAGCAGCCGGGGACTAGCGGGGTACGAGCAGTACTTC
TRBV7-6	.	.	TRBJ2-7	CASSLLGQEQYF	TGTGCCAGCAGCTTACTTGGACAGGAGCAGTACTTC
TRBV19	TRBD1	.	TRBJ2-1	CASSIGAGGNNEQFF	TGTGCCAGTAGTATAGGGGCAGGGGGCAACAATGAGCAGTTCTTC
TRBV7-8	.	.	TRBJ2-3	CASSLDWGTDTQYF	TGTGCCAGCAGCCTAGACTGGGGAACAGATACGCAGTATTTT
TRBV18	TRBD1	once	TRBJ2-1	CASSSRDRVDEQFF	TGTGCCAGCTCATCCCGGGACAGGGTAGATGAGCAGTTCTTC
TRBV7-8	.	.	TRBJ1-2	CASSLGGTSSYGYTF	TGTGCCAGCAGCTTAGGCGGCACTTCGTCCTATGGCTACACCTTC
TRBV20-1	TRBD2	few	TRBJ2-1	CSARLAGGHNYNEQFF	TGCAGTGCTAGACTAGCGGGGGGCCACAACTACAATGAGCAGTTCTTC
TRBV11-2	.	.	TRBJ2-7	CASSLVPAASYEQYF	TGTGCCAGCAGCTTAGTACCAGCAGCCTCCTACGAGCAGTACTTC
TRBV7-2	.	few	TRBJ1-2	CASSPRVQGVQGYTF	TGTGCCAGCAGCCCCCGGGTACAGGGAGTACAAGGCTACACCTTC
TRBV7-6	.	many	TRBJ1-6	CASSPQLSNYNSPLHF	TGTGCCAGCAGTCCACAGCTTTCGAACTATAATTCACCCCTCCACTTT
TRBV10-3	.	.	TRBJ1-1	CAIVGGSQGTEAFF	TGTGCCATCGTGGGGGGCAGCCAAGGGACTGAAGCTTTCTTT
TRBV6-5	TRBD2	many	TRBJ2-1	CASSYRGSGYNEQFF	TGTGCCAGCAGTTACCGCGGGAGTGGTTACAATGAGCAGTTCTTC
TRBV6-2/TRBV6-3	TRBD1	.	TRBJ2-7	CASSYGQGGLSEQYF	TGTGCCAGCAGTTACGGACAGGGGGGGCTCTCCGAGCAGTACTTC
TRBV5-5	.	.	TRBJ1-1	CASSWTSGQNTEAFF	TGTGCCAGCAGCTGGACTTCGGGACAGAACACTGAAGCTTTCTTT
TRBV6-5	TRBD2	few	TRBJ2-5	CASSFTSGGRETQYF	TGTGCCAGCAGTTTTACTAGCGGGGGGAGGGAGACCCAGTACTTC
TRBV6-2/TRBV6-3	.	.	TRBJ2-5	CASSSRLRGYQETQYF	TGTGCCAGCAGTTCCCGACTGAGGGGGTACCAAGAGACCCAGTACTTC
TRBV7-2	.	.	TRBJ2-5	CASSLGFGWQETQYF	TGTGCCAGCAGCTTAGGATTCGGCTGGCAAGAGACCCAGTACTTC
TRBV20-1	.	.	TRBJ2-7	CSARPSGSSYEQYF	TGCAGTGCTAGACCCTCGGGCAGCTCCTACGAGCAGTACTTC
TRBV7-6	TRBD2	.	TRBJ2-6	CASSLKTSGGDGANVLTF	TGTGCCAGCAGCCTGAAGACTAGCGGGGGTGATGGGGCCAACGTCCTGACTTTC
TRBV7-2	.	.	TRBJ1-2	CASSFGERYGYTF	TGTGCCAGCAGCTTCGGGGAGCGCTATGGCTACACCTTC
TRBV9	.	few	TRBJ2-2	CASSVEQRPTTGELFF	TGTGCCAGCAGCGTAGAGCAGAGACCAACAACCGGGGAGCTGTTTTTT
TRBV6-6	.	.	TRBJ2-5	CASSYGPGVQYF	TGTGCCAGCAGTTACGGGCCGGGGGTCCAGTACTTC
TRBV20-1	.	.	TRBJ1-5	CSARRGNQPQHF	TGCAGTGCTAGAAGGGGCAATCAGCCCCAGCATTTT
TRBV6-2/TRBV6-3	.	.	TRBJ1-1	CDSNPPGQKNTEAFF	TGTGACAGCAATCCCCCGGGGCAGAAGAACACTGAAGCTTTCTTT
TRBV4-3	.	few	TRBJ1-6	CASSQDEIRSSGYNSPLHF	TGCGCCAGCAGCCAAGATGAAATCCGTTCGTCAGGCTATAATTCACCCCTCCACTTT
TRBV24-1	TRBD2	.	TRBJ2-1	CATSGRTSWGTYNEQFF	TGTGCCACCAGTGGTCGGACTAGCTGGGGAACCTACAATGAGCAGTTCTTC
TRBV11-2	.	few	TRBJ1-5	CASSLTGDRNQPQHF	TGTGCCAGCAGCTTAACGGGGGATCGCAATCAGCCCCAGCATTTT
TRBV12-3/TRBV12-4	.	few	TRBJ2-7	CASSPPTPMGSEQYF	TGTGCCAGCAGTCCACCGACCCCCATGGGCTCCGAGCAGTACTTC
TRBV7-3	TRBD2	.	TRBJ2-3	CASAGGPTDTQYF	TGTGCCAGCGCGGGGGGGCCAACAGATACGCAGTATTTT
TRBV19	TRBD1	few	TRBJ2-5	CASRQDGTGGSRETQYF	TGTGCCAGTAGGCAGGACGGGACAGGGGGTTCTCGGGAGACCCAGTACTTC
TRBV28	.	many	TRBJ1-1	CASSSLTGFQVEAFF	TGTGCCAGCAGCTCACTCACAGGGTTTCAAGTTGAAGCTTTCTTT
TRBV28	.	many	TRBJ1-1	CASSTRPTGWTEAFF	TGTGCCAGCAGTACGAGACCTACGGGGTGGACTGAAGCTTTCTTT
TRBV7-9	TRBD2	few	TRBJ2-1	CASSFPSSGGAEQFF	TGTGCCAGCAGCTTCCCGTCTAGCGGGGGGGCAGAGCAGTTCTTC